Presented here are 29 T cell receptor beta chains from one specimen sequenced in a study of T cells in Graves' hyperthyroidism and ophthalmopathy. TCR beta CDR3 region amplification was performed from RNA transcripts. In the first-round RT-PCR of the TCR CDR3, the HTBI primer set was used. TCRdb processed the multiplex PCR reads anew with MiXCR; each CDR3 protein has one entry. Among approximately 590,000 distinct CDR3 sequences listed, around 45% were seen once. Sequenced material: peripheral blood or thyroid tissue (not recorded which). These receptor sequences come from a woman aged 18-29 years with Graves' hyperthyroidism.

This clonotype was counted once. This chain joins TRBV7-4 and TRBJ2-7, with 7 positions matching TRBD1. Germline V lookup: CDR1 SGHVT, CDR2 SQSDAQ. The CDR3 is 15 amino acids. The V segment lost 5 bases and the J segment 6 bases; nucleotides outside the gene matches: 13. The CDR3 protein is CASSTGTAGGVEQYF. The CDR3 region has the DNA TGTGCCAGCAGCACTGGGACAGCCGGCGGTGTCGAGCAGTACTTC. The full variable domain, completed using reference TRBV7-4 and TRBJ2-7, is GAGVSQSPRYKVAKRGRDVALRCDSISGHVTLYWYRQTLGQGSEVLTYSQSDAQRDKSGRPSGRFSAERPERSVSTLKIQRTEQGDSAVYLCASSTGTAGGVEQYFGPGTRLTVT.

V and J are TRBV29-1 and TRBJ1-2, with 9 bases identical to TRBD1. This CDR3 comprises 14 residues. CDR1 is SQVTM and CDR2 is ANQGSEA in the germline V gene. The V segment lost 5 bases and the J segment 0 bases; nucleotides outside the gene matches: 4. CDR3 region: CSVTGQGPNYGYTF. DNA for the CDR3: TGCAGCGTTACCGGACAGGGGCCTAACTATGGCTACACCTTC. Supplemented by reference TRBV29-1 and TRBJ1-2, the full variable domain reads SAVISQKPSRDICQRGTSLTIQCQVDSQVTMMFWYRQQPGQSLTLIATANQGSEATYESGFVIDKFPISRPNLTFSTLTVSNMSPEDSSIYLCSVTGQGPNYGYTFGSGTRLTVV.

The V and J genes are TRBV7-3 and TRBJ1-3; D not resolved. The CDR3 totals 16 residues. Germline V lookup: CDR1 SGHTA, CDR2 FQGTGA. V lost 2 bases, J lost 5 bases, and 16 bases lay in between. The CDR3 loop reads CASSLGPRSKRNTIYF. The CDR3, as DNA: TGTGCCAGCAGCTTAGGTCCCAGGTCTAAAAGAAACACCATATATTTT.

The V call is TRBV2, the J call TRBJ1-2; D gene unclear. V lost 6 bases and J lost 5, with 19 bases in between. The CDR3 has 15 residues. Germline CDR1 SNHLY, CDR2 FYNNEI. The CDR3 protein is CASSLDGSLFYGYTF. Here the CDR3 DNA reads TGTGCCAGCAGCTTGGACGGCAGCCTCTTTTATGGCTACACCTTC.

This chain connects TRBV15 to TRBJ1-6; TRBD1 is a possible D gene (5 bases). This CDR3 comprises 13 residues. Trimming shortened V by 7 bases and J by 9 bases, and 13 bases separated the two germline ends. Germline CDR1 reads LNHNV; CDR2 reads YYDKDF (reference sequence). CDR3 in amino acids: CATTLQGGSPLHF. CDR3 nucleotide sequence: TGTGCCACCACCCTGCAGGGCGGTTCACCCCTCCACTTT.

This clonotype has a handful of counts. The chain has TRBV25-1 and TRBJ1-4, with TRBD1 matching over 8 bases. CDR1 and CDR2 (germline): MGHDK, SYGVNS. The CDR3 covers 15 residues. The V segment lost 6 bases and the J segment 3 bases; nucleotides outside the gene matches: 6. The CDR3 DNA reads as TGTGCCAGCAGCTACAACAGGGGGGCTAATGAAAAACTGTTTTTT. It is translated as CASSYNRGANEKLFF.

V and J are TRBV10-3 and TRBJ2-7; tentatively, D is TRBD2 (5 bases). CDR3 length equals 15 residues. Looked up from germline, CDR1 is ENHRY and CDR2 is SYGVKD. Trimming shortened V by 7 bases and J by 6 bases, and 22 bases separated the two germline ends. CDR3 loop: CAIKAAGPGKGEQYF. The CDR3 DNA follows: TGTGCCATCAAAGCCGCGGGCCCAGGAAAGGGCGAGCAGTACTTC.

There are a few counts of this clonotype. This chain uses TRBV7-2 with TRBJ2-7; D gene uncertain. The CDR3 is 15 amino acids. Germline-derived CDR1 and CDR2 are SGHTA and FQGNSA. Trimming stripped 1 base from V and 5 bases from J, with 15 bases between. The CDR3 reads CASSLEIGFGHEQYF. DNA for the CDR3: TGTGCCAGCAGCTTAGAAATAGGGTTCGGCCACGAGCAGTACTTC. Drawing the rest from reference TRBV7-2 and TRBJ2-7, the complete variable domain is GAGVSQSPSNKVTEKGKDVELRCDPISGHTALYWYRQSLGQGLEFLIYFQGNSAPDKSGLPSDRFSAERTGGSVSTLTIQRTQQEDSAVYLCASSLEIGFGHEQYFGPGTRLTVT.

The rearrangement links TRBV20-1 to TRBJ2-2, with 7 bases lining up with TRBD1. The V gene end was trimmed by 6 bases and the J gene end by 0 bases; junction bases not matched to a gene: 16. CDR1 and CDR2 from the germline V gene are DFQATT and SNEGSKA (reference sequence). The CDR3 consists of 18 residues. CDR3 coding DNA: TGCAGTGCAGAAAAGACAGGGACGGGGCGAGCGAACACCGGGGAGCTGTTTTTT. Translation gives CSAEKTGTGRANTGELFF.

This clonotype has at least ten counts. The chain links TRBV24-1 to TRBJ1-5; D unclear. Trimming took 10 bases from V and 5 from J, leaving 11 bases between them. The CDR3 is 12 amino acids. Germline V gene data show CDR1 as KGHDR and CDR2 as SFDVKD. The CDR3 nucleotides read TGTGCCACAGAGGGCGGGGATCAGCCCCAGCATTTT. Protein sequence: CATEGGDQPQHF.

V gene TRBV7-9 combines with J gene TRBJ1-2, with D perhaps TRBD1 (5 bases). Germline CDR1 reads SEHNR; CDR2 reads FQNEAQ (reference sequence). With 5 bases removed from V and 8 bases from J, the gap between germline ends came to 15 bases. This CDR3 comprises 13 residues. CDR3 protein: CASSPDVRGGYTF. In DNA, the CDR3 is TGTGCCAGCAGCCCCGACGTGAGGGGAGGCTACACCTTC. Full variable domain (remainder filled in from reference TRBV7-9 and TRBJ1-2): DTGVSQNPRHKITKRGQNVTFRCDPISEHNRLYWYRQTLGQGPEFLTYFQNEAQLEKSRLLSDRFSAERPKGSFSTLEIQRTEQGDSAMYLCASSPDVRGGYTFGSGTRLTVV.

The rearrangement links TRBV7-8 to TRBJ1-2, with a weak D call TRBD1 (6 bases). The CDR3 runs 16 residues. V was pared by 5 bases and J by 1 base, with 17 bases between. Per germline, CDR1 SGHVS and CDR2 FQNEAQ. The CDR3 region is CASSLGGQLFNYGYTF. The DNA for the CDR3 is TGTGCCAGCAGCCTAGGGGGTCAGCTGTTTAACTATGGCTACACCTTC.

The rearrangement links TRBV6-1 to TRBJ2-5, with a weak D call TRBD1 (6 bases). Germline-derived CDR1 and CDR2 are MNHNS and SASEGT. V was cut by 5 bases and J by 5 bases, with 21 bases left in between. This CDR3 contains 16 residues. CDR3 nucleotides: TGTGCCAGCAGTCCCCTTTCCCGGACAGACTACGAGACCCAGTACTTC. This sequence encodes CASSPLSRTDYETQYF.

This clonotype has at least ten counts. This chain links TRBV12-3 or TRBV12-4 with TRBJ2-1; no reliable D call. The CDR3 is 11 residues long. The V end was cut by 3 bases, the J end by 3 bases, with 0 bases between. CDR3: CASSFYNEQFF. The CDR3 region has the DNA TGTGCCAGCAGTTTCTACAATGAGCAGTTCTTC.

The chain joins TRBV7-2 to TRBJ2-7, with 12 bases lining up with TRBD2. This CDR3 has 16 amino acids. V was clipped by 5 bases and J by 2 bases; unmatched bases: 7. CDR1 and CDR2 from the germline V gene are SGHTA and FQGNSA. CDR3 loop: CASSPGLAGHTYEQYF. CDR3 nucleotide sequence: TGTGCCAGCAGCCCCGGACTAGCGGGACACACCTACGAGCAGTACTTC.

In nucleotides, the CDR3 is TGTGCCATCAGCATCCTCGGGTCACGCGCTATATACTTC. Its protein is CAISILGSRAIYF. This chain links TRBV10-3 with TRBJ2-5; the D is unclear. Germline V gene lookup returns CDR1 ENHRY and CDR2 SYGVKD. This CDR3 has 13 amino acids. With 6 bases removed from V and 14 bases from J, the gap between germline ends came to 22 bases.

A word on this clonotype: With a much larger clone just one base away, this may be a read error. This chain joins TRBV7-2 and TRBJ1-6; D gene uncertain. This CDR3 is built from 13 residues. The germline V gene has CDR1 SGHTA and CDR2 FQGNSA. The ends were cut back, 5 bases at V and 9 bases at J, with 11 bases in the middle. CDR3 coding DNA: TGTGCCAGCAGCCGAGATCAGCGTTCACCCCTCCACTTT. Translated, it gives CASSRDQRSPLHF.

The rearrangement links TRBV5-1 to TRBJ2-7; 8 positions agree with TRBD2. The CDR3 extends over 15 amino acids. The germline CDR1 and CDR2 sequences are SGHRS and YFSETQ. Losses at the gene ends were 4 bases for V and 4 bases for J; bases not matched to a gene: 10. The CDR3: CASSITSGTSYEQYF. The CDR3 region has the DNA TGCGCCAGCAGCATAACGTCCGGGACTAGTTACGAGCAGTACTTC.

The chain joins TRBV5-1 to TRBJ2-5, with 10 bases matching TRBD2. CDR3 length equals 16 residues. The ends lost 1 base at V and 2 bases at J; junction bases unmatched: 5. The germline V gene has CDR1 SGHRS and CDR2 YFSETQ. The CDR3 sequence is CASSLTSGITQETQYF. CDR3 in DNA: TGCGCCAGCAGCTTGACTAGCGGGATAACGCAAGAGACCCAGTACTTC.

This chain links TRBV7-2 with TRBJ1-6; 10 positions match TRBD1. V lost 2 bases to trimming and J lost 10 bases; unmatched junction nucleotides: 11. Germline V gene sequence: CDR1 SGHTA, CDR2 FQGNSA. The CDR3 length is 17 residues. CDR3 nucleotides: TGTGCCAGCAGCTTATCGGAGGGACAGGGGTTCGGCTCACCCCTCCACTTT. It codes for CASSLSEGQGFGSPLHF.

The rearrangement joins TRBV2 to TRBJ1-6; D is unresolved. This CDR3 region has 12 residues. Per germline, CDR1 SNHLY and CDR2 FYNNEI. Trimming stripped 8 bases from V and 9 bases from J, with 11 bases between. Here the CDR3 DNA reads TGTGCCAGCGGACTGGGAGGTTCACCCCTCCACTTT. Protein sequence: CASGLGGSPLHF. The variable domain in full, completed from reference TRBV2 and TRBJ1-6, reads EPEVTQTPSHQVTQMGQEVILRCVPISNHLYFYWYRQILGQKVEFLVSFYNNEISEKSEIFDDQFSVERPDGSNFTLKIRSTKLEDSAMYFCASGLGGSPLHFGNGTRLTVT.

The rearrangement uses TRBV9 and TRBJ2-7; D is unresolved. The CDR3 spans 15 residues. V lost 0 bases and J 6 bases, leaving 16 bases between the germline ends. Germline CDR1 and CDR2: SGDLS and YYNGEE. Here the CDR3 reads CASSVDVNGFSEQYF. In DNA, the CDR3 is TGTGCCAGCAGCGTAGACGTAAACGGCTTCTCCGAGCAGTACTTC.

The chain joins TRBV20-1 to TRBJ1-2; weak D call: TRBD1 (5 bases). The CDR3 has 15 amino acids. V was clipped by 0 bases and J by 2 bases, with 13 bases between them. Germline loops: CDR1 DFQATT, CDR2 SNEGSKA (reference sequence). This CDR3 is CSARDQTDKNYGYTF. The CDR3 region has the DNA TGCAGTGCTAGAGATCAGACAGACAAAAACTATGGCTACACCTTC.

This clonotype was seen ten or more times. The J gene is TRBJ2-5, the V gene TRBV7-9, with D perhaps TRBD2 (6 bases). CDR3 length: 12 amino acids. Germline V lookup: CDR1 SEHNR, CDR2 FQNEAQ (reference sequence). The V gene lost 5 bases and the J gene lost 7 bases, with 11 bases spanning the gap. The CDR3 here is CASSGDSGTQYF. CDR3 in DNA: TGTGCCAGCAGCGGGGACTCTGGGACCCAGTACTTC.

This clonotype was seen a few times. The chain carries TRBV7-8 and TRBJ2-5; tentatively, D is TRBD2 (5 bases). With 1 base removed from V and 4 bases from J, the gap between germline ends came to 22 bases. Germline assignment: CDR1 SGHVS and CDR2 FQNEAQ. The CDR3 length is 18 residues. The CDR3: CASSLGPLRSGGGETQYF. The CDR3 DNA sequence: TGTGCCAGCAGCTTAGGGCCCCTTAGGAGCGGTGGAGGAGAGACCCAGTACTTC.

CDR3 loop: CASPPRQVAGNQPQHF. Here the CDR3 DNA reads TGTGCCAGCCCACCACGACAGGTCGCGGGGAATCAGCCCCAGCATTTT. The genes are TRBV14 and TRBJ1-5; the D gene is possibly TRBD1 (6 bases). The CDR3 covers 16 residues. Germline V lookup: CDR1 SGHDN, CDR2 FVKESK. Trimming stripped 8 bases from V and 4 bases from J, with 21 bases between.

This clonotype has just one count. The chain joins TRBV15 to TRBJ1-6; maybe TRBD1 (6 bases). V lost 3 bases, J lost 7 bases, and 16 bases lay in between. This CDR3 has 16 amino acids. CDR1 LNHNV and CDR2 YYDKDF come from the germline V gene (reference sequence). CDR3 sequence: CATSSRAWGLNSPLHF. CDR3 nucleotide sequence: TGTGCCACCAGCAGCCGTGCCTGGGGGCTGAATTCACCCCTCCACTTT.

The V call is TRBV7-9, the J call TRBJ2-7; the D gene is possibly TRBD2 (5 bases). The J call may be incorrect, as the DNA end agrees better with TRBJ2-1. The CDR3 totals 13 residues. Per germline, CDR1 SEHNR and CDR2 FQNEAQ (reference sequence). This CDR3 is CASSSVGGGEQFF. The CDR3 DNA reads as TGTGCCAGCAGCTCCGTTGGAGGTGGTGAGCAGTTCTTC.

The chain joins TRBV2 to TRBJ2-3; no definite D call. The CDR3 runs 14 residues. Germline V CDR1 and CDR2: SNHLY, FYNNEI. V was cut by 3 bases and J by 5 bases, with 12 bases left in between. The CDR3 loop is CASSEDRAGDTQYF. In nucleotides, the CDR3 is TGTGCCAGCAGTGAGGACCGGGCAGGAGATACGCAGTATTTT.